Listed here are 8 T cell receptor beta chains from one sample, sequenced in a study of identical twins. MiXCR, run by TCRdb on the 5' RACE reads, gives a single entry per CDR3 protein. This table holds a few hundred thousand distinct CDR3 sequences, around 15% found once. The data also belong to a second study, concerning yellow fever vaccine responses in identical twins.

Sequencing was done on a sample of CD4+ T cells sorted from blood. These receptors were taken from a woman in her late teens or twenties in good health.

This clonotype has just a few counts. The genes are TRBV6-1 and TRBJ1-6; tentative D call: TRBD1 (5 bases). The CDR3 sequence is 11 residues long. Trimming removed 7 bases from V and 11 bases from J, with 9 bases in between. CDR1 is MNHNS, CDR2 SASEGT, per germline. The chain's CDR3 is CASKQGPPLHF. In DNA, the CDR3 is TGTGCCAGCAAGCAGGGCCCACCCCTCCACTTT.

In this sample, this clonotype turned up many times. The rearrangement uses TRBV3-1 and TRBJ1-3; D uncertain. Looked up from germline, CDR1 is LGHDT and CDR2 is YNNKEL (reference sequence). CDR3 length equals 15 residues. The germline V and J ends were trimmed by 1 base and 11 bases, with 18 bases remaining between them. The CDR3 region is CASSQGLLPASAIYF. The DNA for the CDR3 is TGTGCCAGCAGCCAAGGTCTGCTCCCCGCGAGCGCCATATATTTT.

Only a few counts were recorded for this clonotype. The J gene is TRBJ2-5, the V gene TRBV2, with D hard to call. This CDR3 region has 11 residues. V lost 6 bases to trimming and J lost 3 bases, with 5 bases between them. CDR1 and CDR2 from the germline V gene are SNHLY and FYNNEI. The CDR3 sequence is CASRREETQYF. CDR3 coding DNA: TGTGCCAGCAGGCGCGAAGAGACCCAGTACTTC.

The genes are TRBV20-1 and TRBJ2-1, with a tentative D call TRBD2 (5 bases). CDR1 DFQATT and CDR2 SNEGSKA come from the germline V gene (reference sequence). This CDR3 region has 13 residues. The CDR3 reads CSGWGEAVNEQFF. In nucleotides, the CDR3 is TGCAGCGGGTGGGGAGAGGCGGTCAATGAGCAGTTCTTC.

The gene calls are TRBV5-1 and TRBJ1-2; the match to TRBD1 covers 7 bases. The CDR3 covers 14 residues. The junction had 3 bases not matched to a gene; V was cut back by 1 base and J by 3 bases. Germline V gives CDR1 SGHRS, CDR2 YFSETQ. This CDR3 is CASSLSGQDYGYTF. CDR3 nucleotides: TGCGCCAGCAGCTTGAGCGGACAGGACTATGGCTACACCTTC.

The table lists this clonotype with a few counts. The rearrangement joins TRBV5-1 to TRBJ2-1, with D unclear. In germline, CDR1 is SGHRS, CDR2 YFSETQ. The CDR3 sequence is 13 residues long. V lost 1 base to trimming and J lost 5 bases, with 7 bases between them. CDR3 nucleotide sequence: TGCGCCAGCAGCTTGTACAGTAACAATGAGCAGTTCTTC. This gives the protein CASSLYSNNEQFF. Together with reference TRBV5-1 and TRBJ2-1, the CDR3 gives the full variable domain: KAGVTQTPRYLIKTRGQQVTLSCSPISGHRSVSWYQQTPGQGLQFLFEYFSETQRNKGNFPGRFSGRQFSNSRSEMNVSTLELGDSALYLCASSLYSNNEQFFGPGTRLTVL.

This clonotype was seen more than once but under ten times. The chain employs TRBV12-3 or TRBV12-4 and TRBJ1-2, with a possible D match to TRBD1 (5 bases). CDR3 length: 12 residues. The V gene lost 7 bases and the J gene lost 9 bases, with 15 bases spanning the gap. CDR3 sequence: CASNPGEGSYTF. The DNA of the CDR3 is TGTGCCAGCAACCCCGGAGAGGGGAGCTACACCTTC.

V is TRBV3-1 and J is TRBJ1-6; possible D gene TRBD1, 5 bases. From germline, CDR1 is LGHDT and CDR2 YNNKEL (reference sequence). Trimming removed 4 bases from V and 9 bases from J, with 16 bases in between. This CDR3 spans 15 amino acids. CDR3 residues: CASSLSRVYGSPLHF. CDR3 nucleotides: TGTGCCAGCAGCCTCTCCAGGGTGTACGGTTCACCCCTCCACTTT.